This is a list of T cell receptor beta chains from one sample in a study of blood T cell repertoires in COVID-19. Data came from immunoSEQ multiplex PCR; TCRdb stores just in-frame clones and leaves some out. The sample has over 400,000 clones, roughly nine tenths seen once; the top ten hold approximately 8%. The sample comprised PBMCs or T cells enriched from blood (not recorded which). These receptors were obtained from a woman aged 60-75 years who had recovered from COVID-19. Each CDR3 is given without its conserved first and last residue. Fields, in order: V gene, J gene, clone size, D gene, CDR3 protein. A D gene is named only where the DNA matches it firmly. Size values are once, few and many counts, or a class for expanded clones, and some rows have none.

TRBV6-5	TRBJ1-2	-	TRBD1	ASNSRDRNYGYT
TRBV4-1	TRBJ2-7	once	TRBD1	ASSQDPGQTFYEQY
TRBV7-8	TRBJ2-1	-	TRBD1	ASSFPRDRASSQSYNEQF
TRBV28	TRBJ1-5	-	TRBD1	ASRTGGAGARPQH
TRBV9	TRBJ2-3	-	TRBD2	ASSETSGGFTDTQY
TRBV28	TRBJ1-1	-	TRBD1	ASRQGARRMSTEAF
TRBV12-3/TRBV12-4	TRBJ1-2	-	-	ASSLGLNRGYT
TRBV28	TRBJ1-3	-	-	ATYSGLGNTIY
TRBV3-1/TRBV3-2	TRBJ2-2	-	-	ASSPTVSTGELF
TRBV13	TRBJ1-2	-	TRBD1	ASSSPGQGFDESYT
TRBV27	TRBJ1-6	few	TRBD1	ASRRTGRPPLH
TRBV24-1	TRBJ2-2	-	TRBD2	ATSPRLAGILNTGELF
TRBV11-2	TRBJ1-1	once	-	ASSLGQVTEAF
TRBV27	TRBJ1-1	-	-	ASSFTVNTEAF
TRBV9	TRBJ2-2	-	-	ASSSQADSTGELF
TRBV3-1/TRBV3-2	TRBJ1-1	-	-	ASSQRGEDTEAF
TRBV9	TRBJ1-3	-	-	ASSVGGGTRSSGNTIY
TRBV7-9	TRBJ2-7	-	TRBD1	ASSLEQGRQY
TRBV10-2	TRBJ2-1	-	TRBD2	ASKSSGGIPVQF
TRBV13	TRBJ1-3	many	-	ASSFARGVSGNTIY
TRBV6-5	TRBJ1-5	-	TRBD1	ASSYSGTGQPQH
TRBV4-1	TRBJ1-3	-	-	ASSPGQFSGNTIY
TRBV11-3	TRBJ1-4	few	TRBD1	ASSRTGGYSGKLF
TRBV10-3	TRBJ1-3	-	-	AIKPGTTGNTIY
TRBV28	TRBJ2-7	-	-	ASSPTGLVSYEQY
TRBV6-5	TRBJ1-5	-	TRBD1	ASRQGASTYQPQH
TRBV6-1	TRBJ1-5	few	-	ASSEPVAGRQPQH
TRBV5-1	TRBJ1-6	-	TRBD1	ASRGQGDSPLH